Below are 5 T cell receptor beta chains sequenced from a single sample in a study of vaccination and CD4 T cells after COVID-19. Stated treatment: roughly ten-day PBMC culture with coronavirus spike peptide pools or control peptides (ViraFEST assay). What these receptors recognize is not known. Researchers used the Oncomine TCR Beta short-read assay to sequence DNA from cultured CD4+ T cells. In TCRdb, the PCR reads were re-called with MiXCR into one record per CDR3 protein. In the table there are over 10,000 distinct CDR3 sequences, about 75% of which are singletons. Input material: CD4+ T cells from blood, cultured in vitro. The source is a human donor who had recovered from COVID-19.

In the case of this clonotype: One junction end disagrees with the germline gene, perhaps due to a read error. The V gene is TRBV5-3, the J gene TRBJ1-2, with D possibly being TRBD1 (5 bases). TRBV5-3 is noted as an ORF with a role that remains uncertain. The CDR3 loop spans 15 amino acids. CDR3 DNA: TGTGCCAGCAGCTTGTACGCAGGGCAAAACTATGGCTACACCTTC. It is translated as CASSLYAGQNYGYTF.

This clonotype turned up a few times. CDR3 DNA sequence: TGTGCCAGCAGTCACACCACCGGGACAGGGGCTGGGTCACCCCTCCACTTT. Encoded protein: CASSHTTGTGAGSPLHF. The gene calls are TRBV7-9 and TRBJ1-6; 10 nucleotides align to TRBD1. V dropped 6 bases and J dropped 10; count of bases not matched to a gene: 15. Germline assignment: CDR1 SEHNR and CDR2 FQNEAQ (reference sequence). The CDR3 length is 17 residues.

The chain couples TRBV6-2 or TRBV6-3 to TRBJ1-5; D is perhaps TRBD1 (5 bases). The CDR3 has 18 amino acids. V lost 0 bases to trimming and J lost 9 bases, with 24 bases between them. Germline CDR1 reads MNHEY; CDR2 reads SVGEGT. CDR3 DNA sequence: TGTGCCAGCAGTTACTCGAATCTTGTGGCAGGGCAATCAGGGCCCCAGCATTTT. This sequence encodes CASSYSNLVAGQSGPQHF.

The rearrangement links TRBV20-1 to TRBJ1-1, with D hard to call. This CDR3 region has 15 residues. Germline values: CDR1 DFQATT, CDR2 SNEGSKA (reference sequence). V was trimmed by 3 bases and J by 2 bases, leaving 16 bases between them. This CDR3 reads CSASRQPGSNTEAFF. The CDR3 DNA sequence: TGCAGTGCTAGCCGCCAGCCCGGGTCTAACACTGAAGCTTTCTTT.

The chain links TRBV14 to TRBJ2-3, with D possibly TRBD2 on 6 matching bases. Germline CDR1 reads SGHDN; CDR2 reads FVKESK. This CDR3 contains 17 residues. V lost 4 bases and J 5 bases, leaving 22 bases between the germline ends. CDR3 bases: TGTGCCAGCAGCCGACGATGGACGGGGAGGACGTTAGATACGCAGTATTTT. Translation gives CASSRRWTGRTLDTQYF.